The clone carrying this T cell receptor beta chain has ten or more counts. This sample is part of a study of regulatory T cells in long-lasting Graves disease. Time point meaning: newly diagnosed GD, antithyroid drugs for less than 3 months. Making the TCR library involved RNA that had been extracted from PBMCs. Construction of the TCR beta libraries employed iRepertoire HTBI primers in conjunction with Arm-PCR of CDR3 regions. TCRdb used MiXCR to reprocess the multiplex PCR reads, holding one entry per CDR3 protein. The sample records over 350,000 distinct CDR3 sequences, approximately 15% being singletons. These data were also reused for a study on T cells in Graves' hyperthyroidism and ophthalmopathy.

The specimen was peripheral blood mononuclear cells (PBMCs), collected at new diagnosis, from a patient treated with antithyroid drugs. This TCR was recovered from a woman in her 40s with Graves disease.

The CDR3 here is CATSKSRLAGDTDTQYF. For the CDR3, the DNA is TGTGCCACCAGCAAGTCGAGACTAGCGGGAGACACAGATACGCAGTATTTT. This rearrangement joins TRBV15 to TRBJ2-3; 12 nucleotides agree with TRBD2. V lost 4 bases to trimming and J lost 2 bases; unmatched junction nucleotides: 7. Germline-derived CDR1 and CDR2 are LNHNV and YYDKDF (reference sequence). This CDR3 region has 17 residues.